Listed here are 19 T cell receptor beta chains from one sample, sequenced in a study of blood T cell repertoires in COVID-19. The data were produced by immunoSEQ multiplex PCR, yet TCRdb's version contains in-frame clones alone and is incomplete. The table shows fewer than 120,000 clones, with approximately 90% occurring only once. The sequencing sample was made of peripheral blood. These TCRs come from a woman between 45 and 60 years old with acute or convalescent COVID-19.

The chain combines TRBV7-9 with TRBJ2-7; D is uncertain. Looked up from germline, CDR1 is SEHNR and CDR2 is FQNEAQ (reference sequence). Between the trimmed V and J ends, which lost 6 bases and 1 base, there was a span of 4 bases. CDR3 length: 11 residues. The CDR3, as DNA: TGTGCCAGCAGTCTATCCTACGAGCAGTACTTC. As protein: CASSLSYEQYF.

V usage is TRBV29-1 and J usage is TRBJ2-1; a weak D match, TRBD2 (6 bases). V lost 1 base and J lost 0, with 16 bases in between. Germline lookup yields CDR1 SQVTM and CDR2 ANQGSEA. The CDR3 has 17 residues. For the CDR3, the DNA is TGCAGCGTTGAAGTAAGCCTAGCGATAAGCTCCTACAATGAGCAGTTCTTC. The encoded protein is CSVEVSLAISSYNEQFF.

On this clone: One junction end disagrees with the germline gene, perhaps due to a read error. The chain uses TRBV3-1 (or the pseudogene TRBV3-2) and TRBJ1-2, with D tentatively TRBD1 (5 bases). Per the germline V gene, CDR1 is LGHDT and CDR2 is YNNKEL (reference sequence). The CDR3 spans 12 residues. The CDR3 sequence is CASSQRQYGYTF. CDR3 DNA: TGTGCCAGCAGCCAGCGACAGTATGGCTATACCTTC.

V gene TRBV12-3 or TRBV12-4 combines with J gene TRBJ2-1, with D possibly being TRBD1 (6 bases). The CDR3 contains 12 residues. The V gene lost 5 bases and the J gene lost 7 bases, with 9 bases spanning the gap. CDR3 sequence (DNA): TGTGCCAGCAGTCGTACAGGGAATGAGCAGTTCTTC. Translation: CASSRTGNEQFF.

The chain joins TRBV5-1 to TRBJ2-7, with D unresolved. The CDR3 is 14 amino acids. Germline V gives CDR1 SGHRS, CDR2 YFSETQ. Trimming shortened V by 0 bases and J by 3 bases, and 10 bases separated the two germline ends. The CDR3 region has the DNA TGCGCCAGCAGCTTGGTAGGAGAGCACTACGAGCAGTACTTC. Its translation: CASSLVGEHYEQYF.

V and J are TRBV10-3 and TRBJ2-5; 12 bases agree with TRBD1. With V trimmed by 10 bases and J by 3 bases, 9 bases remained unmatched. CDR1 is ENHRY and CDR2 is SYGVKD in the germline V gene. The CDR3 runs to 15 residues. The CDR3 reads CASRPGQGAEETQYF. The CDR3 nucleotides read TGTGCCAGCCGGCCGGGACAGGGGGCGGAAGAGACCCAGTACTTC.

V is TRBV24-1 and J is TRBJ2-7, with 9 bases matching TRBD1. CDR3 length: 17 amino acids. The V gene's germline CDR1 is KGHDR and CDR2 SFDVKD. V was clipped by 1 base and J by 3 bases; unmatched bases: 9. DNA for the CDR3: TGTGCCACCAGTGATTTAGTGGCCGGGACAGGGAACTACGAGCAGTACTTC. Translating gives CATSDLVAGTGNYEQYF.

This clone was found once. V and J are TRBV24-1 and TRBJ2-1, with 12 bases fitting TRBD2. Germline lookup yields CDR1 KGHDR and CDR2 SFDVKD. J lost 11 bases, V lost 5 bases, and 6 bases had no gene match. The CDR3 extends over 14 amino acids. The CDR3, as DNA: TGTGCCACCAGTGGGGCTAGCGGGAGGGGACAGCAGTTCTTC. This sequence encodes CATSGASGRGQQFF.

The rearrangement links TRBV3-1 (or the pseudogene TRBV3-2) to TRBJ1-1; D is possibly TRBD1 (6 bases). The CDR3 totals 15 residues. Germline loops: CDR1 LGHDT, CDR2 YNNKEL (reference sequence). Deletions cut 7 bases from V and 0 bases from J, with 15 bases between. DNA of the CDR3: TGTGCCAGCAAGCAGGACAGCCGCATGAACACTGAAGCTTTCTTT. It encodes CASKQDSRMNTEAFF.

The CDR3 bases are TGTGCCAGCAGCAGGGGCAGGGGAATCTACAATGAGCAGTTCTTC. Amino acids: CASSRGRGIYNEQFF. This chain uses TRBV2 with TRBJ2-1; TRBD1 might be the D (6 bases). The CDR3 has 15 amino acids. In germline, CDR1 is SNHLY, CDR2 FYNNEI. V lost 6 bases, J lost 3 bases, and 15 bases lay in between.

This clone was detected once. This chain joins TRBV5-1 and TRBJ2-3, with 8 bases lining up with TRBD2. Trimming at V came to 4 bases and at J to 6 bases, leaving 13 bases not matched to a gene. This CDR3 region has 16 residues. Germline values: CDR1 SGHRS, CDR2 YFSETQ. The CDR3 DNA is TGCGCCAGCAGCGCACTGCGAGCGGGAGTAAGTGATACGCAGTATTTT. The encoded protein is CASSALRAGVSDTQYF. The full variable domain, completed using reference TRBV5-1 and TRBJ2-3, is KAGVTQTPRYLIKTRGQQVTLSCSPISGHRSVSWYQQTPGQGLQFLFEYFSETQRNKGNFPGRFSGRQFSNSRSEMNVSTLELGDSALYLCASSALRAGVSDTQYFGPGTRLTVL.

This chain uses TRBV6-1 with TRBJ2-2; 8 bases line up with TRBD2. The CDR3 is 15 residues long. The V gene end was trimmed by 1 base and the J gene end by 6 bases; junction bases not matched to a gene: 4. The V gene's germline CDR1 is MNHNS and CDR2 SASEGT. CDR3 region: CASSEGTSFPGELFF. CDR3 bases: TGTGCCAGCAGTGAAGGGACTAGCTTTCCCGGGGAGCTGTTTTTT.

The rearrangement joins TRBV6-6 to TRBJ2-1; 8 bases match TRBD2. V lost 0 bases to trimming and J lost 8 bases; unmatched junction nucleotides: 9. Looked up from germline, CDR1 is MNHNY and CDR2 is SVGAGI (reference sequence). This CDR3 is built from 16 residues. The CDR3 here is CASSYSMHGRVDEQFF. CDR3 coding DNA: TGTGCCAGCAGTTACTCGATGCACGGGAGGGTCGATGAGCAGTTCTTC.

The gene calls are TRBV5-1 and TRBJ1-1; D unclear. CDR3 length equals 14 residues. Germline V gene data show CDR1 as SGHRS and CDR2 as YFSETQ. V lost 3 bases and J 0 bases, leaving 9 bases between the germline ends. DNA for the CDR3: TGCGCCAGCAGCTCACCCGCAGTGAACACTGAAGCTTTCTTT. It translates to CASSSPAVNTEAFF.

This chain joins TRBV6-6 and TRBJ1-5; the D gene is possibly TRBD1 (5 bases). The V and J ends lost 6 bases and 0 bases respectively, with 12 bases between them. The CDR3 runs 15 residues. Germline V CDR1 and CDR2: MNHNY, SVGAGI (reference sequence). For the CDR3, the DNA is TGTGCCAGCAGCCAAAACCAGGGTAGCAATCAGCCCCAGCATTTT. Translating it yields CASSQNQGSNQPQHF.

The V gene is TRBV3-1 (or the pseudogene TRBV3-2), the J gene TRBJ1-1; D may be TRBD1 (6 bases). The length of the CDR3 is 12 residues. From germline, CDR1 is LGHDT and CDR2 YNNKEL (reference sequence). V shed 8 bases and J shed 4 bases, with 11 bases lying between them. In nucleotides, the CDR3 is TGTGCCAGCGTGGGGGGGGCCACTGAAGCTTTCTTT. Translated, it gives CASVGGATEAFF.

This clone appeared once. The chain uses TRBV28 and TRBJ1-4, with 11 bases matching TRBD1. This CDR3 contains 13 residues. The trim removed 6 bases at V and 8 bases at J, leaving 2 bases unmatched. The V gene's germline CDR1 is MDHEN and CDR2 SYDVKM. The CDR3 sequence is CASRGQGGEKLFF. Here the CDR3 DNA reads TGTGCCAGCAGGGGACAGGGGGGGGAAAAACTGTTTTTT.

This rearrangement joins TRBV19 to TRBJ1-5; D possibly corresponds to TRBD1 (5 bases). With 10 bases removed from V and 4 bases from J, the gap between germline ends came to 11 bases. The CDR3 loop spans 12 amino acids. CDR1 LNHDA and CDR2 SQIVND come from the germline V gene (reference sequence). CDR3 loop: CATRGGNQPQHF. The DNA of the CDR3 is TGTGCCACCCGGGGGGGGAATCAGCCCCAGCATTTT.

J is TRBJ2-2 and V is TRBV5-1; a weak D match, TRBD1 (5 bases). The V end lost 0 bases, the J end lost 2 bases, and 8 bases lay between the germline ends. CDR1 and CDR2 (germline): SGHRS, YFSETQ. CDR3 length: 15 residues. The CDR3, as DNA: TGCGCCAGCAGCTTGGGGGGCACAAACACCGGGGAGCTGTTTTTT. The encoded protein is CASSLGGTNTGELFF.